What follows are 26 T cell receptor beta chains derived from one specimen sequenced in a study of control samples from healthy donors and cancer patients. Here immunoSEQ multiplex PCR was the method, and the copy in TCRdb shows in-frame clones only, minus some. The data hold 130,000 or so clones, with about 89% observed a single time. Material for sequencing was blood. Receptor source: a young man in good health.

The chain has TRBV5-4 and TRBJ1-1; the D gene is possibly TRBD1 (6 bases). Trimming cost V 1 base and J 0 bases, with 13 bases left between them. The CDR3 spans 16 residues. Germline V gene data show CDR1 as SGHNT and CDR2 as YYREEE (reference sequence). The CDR3 nucleotides are TGTGCCAGCAGCTTGAGACAGGACCCAATGAACACTGAAGCTTTCTTT. Translating it yields CASSLRQDPMNTEAFF.

The chain combines TRBV28 with TRBJ1-5; a weak D match, TRBD1 (5 bases). Per germline, CDR1 MDHEN and CDR2 SYDVKM. This CDR3 has 13 amino acids. Trimming removed 1 base from V and 9 bases from J, with 10 bases in between. The CDR3 coding sequence is TGTGCCAGCAGTTTATCCCAGGGCTCGCCCCAGCATTTT. Translating it yields CASSLSQGSPQHF.

This clone was recorded only once. The chain carries TRBV18 and TRBJ1-1, with 7 bases that match TRBD1. There are 16 residues in the CDR3. The germline gives CDR1 KGHSH, CDR2 LQKENI. Trimming took 3 bases from V and 9 from J; bases not matched to a gene: 16. CDR3 residues: CASSPPTGTAGSQAFF. In DNA form, the CDR3 reads TGTGCCAGCTCACCCCCGACCGGGACAGCCGGATCCCAAGCTTTCTTT.

This chain joins TRBV18 and TRBJ2-5; a possible D gene is TRBD1 (6 bases). Germline CDR1 reads KGHSH; CDR2 reads LQKENI. This CDR3 comprises 13 residues. Trimming removed 2 bases from V and 5 bases from J, with 9 bases in between. The CDR3 loop reads CASSPGGVETQYF. The CDR3 region has the DNA TGTGCCAGCTCACCAGGGGGCGTGGAGACCCAGTACTTC.

The chain uses TRBV5-1 and TRBJ2-4; 7 bases match TRBD1. This CDR3 contains 15 residues. CDR1 is SGHRS and CDR2 is YFSETQ in the germline V gene. V shed 3 bases and J 7 bases; nucleotides not matched to a gene: 10. CDR3 protein: CASSSSGGLGNIQYF. CDR3 DNA: TGCGCCAGCAGCTCCTCAGGGGGTTTGGGCAACATTCAGTACTTC.

The CDR3 bases are TGTGCCAGCAGTCCACGGACAGGGCTCTACGAGCAGTACTTC. This codes for CASSPRTGLYEQYF. This chain joins TRBV28 and TRBJ2-7, with 8 nucleotides matching TRBD1. Germline V gives CDR1 MDHEN, CDR2 SYDVKM. The CDR3 runs to 14 residues. With 5 bases clipped from V and 3 bases from J, the junction kept 6 bases outside the gene matches.

The chain joins TRBV19 to TRBJ2-6; D ambiguous. There are 14 residues in the CDR3. The V gene lost 2 bases and the J gene lost 4 bases, with 6 bases spanning the gap. CDR1 and CDR2 (germline): LNHDA, SQIVND (reference sequence). The CDR3 protein is CASSIMTGANVLTF. CDR3 DNA sequence: TGTGCCAGTAGTATAATGACGGGGGCCAACGTCCTGACTTTC.

J is TRBJ2-3 and V is TRBV11-3, with 8 bases aligning to TRBD1. J was trimmed by 2 bases and V by 1 base; bases with no gene match: 5. Germline V CDR1 and CDR2: SGHNT, YENEEA. The CDR3 is 16 amino acids. CDR3 nucleotide sequence: TGTGCCAGCAGCTTAGGACAGGGGATGTACACAGATACGCAGTATTTT. Its protein product is CASSLGQGMYTDTQYF.

V usage is TRBV29-1 and J usage is TRBJ1-4, with D maybe TRBD1 (5 bases). This CDR3 is 14 amino acids long. Trimming removed 4 bases at V and 4 bases at J, with 13 bases between. Germline CDR1 and CDR2: SQVTM and ANQGSEA. The DNA for the CDR3 is TGCAGCGTTGGGGACGGGTACTATAATGAAAAACTGTTTTTT. The encoded protein is CSVGDGYYNEKLFF.

The chain recombines TRBV6-5 with TRBJ1-1; D call uncertain. In germline, CDR1 is MNHEY, CDR2 SVGAGI. Trimming left V 6 bases short and J 0 bases short, with 14 bases between. This CDR3 comprises 15 residues. This CDR3 is CASRPNDGMNTEAFF. CDR3 coding DNA: TGTGCCAGCAGACCCAACGACGGAATGAACACTGAAGCTTTCTTT.

The chain joins TRBV5-1 to TRBJ2-3; tentatively, D is TRBD1 or TRBD2 (6 bases each). The germline CDR1 and CDR2 sequences are SGHRS and YFSETQ. The CDR3 runs to 18 residues. Trimming left V 0 bases short and J 0 bases short, with 17 bases between. CDR3 in amino acids: CASSLGASGASSTDTQYF. CDR3 in DNA: TGCGCCAGCAGCTTGGGGGCTTCGGGGGCCTCTAGCACAGATACGCAGTATTTT.

The rearrangement joins TRBV19 to TRBJ1-1; the D gene is possibly TRBD1 (5 bases). The V and J ends lost 2 bases and 0 bases respectively, with 7 bases between them. CDR3 size: 14 residues. Germline loops: CDR1 LNHDA, CDR2 SQIVND (reference sequence). As DNA, the CDR3 is TGTGCCAGTAGTATAAGACAGATGAACACTGAAGCTTTCTTT. As protein: CASSIRQMNTEAFF.

This sequence joins TRBV19 and TRBJ2-1, with 12 bases lining up with TRBD2. J was trimmed by 4 bases and V by 4 bases; bases with no gene match: 2. The CDR3 is 15 residues long. Germline lookup yields CDR1 LNHDA and CDR2 SQIVND (reference sequence). The CDR3 here is CASSTGLAGYNEQFF. CDR3 nucleotide sequence: TGTGCCAGTAGTACTGGACTAGCGGGGTACAATGAGCAGTTCTTC.

As for this clone: Its ends do not fully match the called genes, so a read error is possible. The chain couples TRBV3-1 (or the pseudogene TRBV3-2) to TRBJ1-1; the D gene is possibly TRBD1 (5 bases). Germline V gives CDR1 LGHDT, CDR2 YNNKEL (reference sequence). The CDR3 loop spans 15 amino acids. CDR3 in DNA: TGTGCCAGCAGTCAAGATGTGGCCAGGGACACTGAAGCTTTCTTT. Protein sequence: CASSQDVARDTEAFF.

The CDR3 sequence: CSVEDGKETQYF. DNA of the CDR3: TGCAGCGTTGAAGACGGGAAAGAGACCCAGTACTTC. The gene calls are TRBV29-1 and TRBJ2-5, with a weak D call TRBD2 (5 bases). The V and J ends lost 0 bases and 3 bases respectively, with 5 bases between them. Germline CDR1 and CDR2: SQVTM and ANQGSEA. The CDR3 is 12 residues long.

V is TRBV5-1 and J is TRBJ2-7; the match to TRBD1 covers 12 bases. Trimming removed 6 bases from V and 6 bases from J; junction bases left unmatched: 7. CDR3 size: 14 residues. CDR1 and CDR2 (germline): SGHRS, YFSETQ. The CDR3 region has the DNA TGCGCCAGCACTCGAGGGGGACAGGGGGCCGAGCAGTACTTC. This encodes CASTRGGQGAEQYF.

The chain combines TRBV6-5 with TRBJ1-2; D gene uncertain. CDR3 length equals 13 residues. Germline V gives CDR1 MNHEY, CDR2 SVGAGI. The V end lost 6 bases, the J end lost 2 bases, and 10 bases lay between the germline ends. This CDR3 is CASSKTRNYGYTF. The CDR3, as DNA: TGTGCCAGCAGCAAGACACGAAACTATGGCTACACCTTC.

A single count supports this clone. The chain is built from TRBV7-9 and TRBJ2-7, with 7 nucleotides matching TRBD1. Germline values: CDR1 SEHNR, CDR2 FQNEAQ (reference sequence). This CDR3 is 15 amino acids long. V was clipped by 5 bases and J by 3 bases; unmatched bases: 10. CDR3 loop: CASSAPGQENYEQYF. DNA for the CDR3: TGTGCCAGCAGCGCACCAGGACAGGAAAACTACGAGCAGTACTTC. The complete variable domain, with remaining parts taken from reference TRBV7-9 and TRBJ2-7, reads DTGVSQNPRHKITKRGQNVTFRCDPISEHNRLYWYRQTLGQGPEFLTYFQNEAQLEKSRLLSDRFSAERPKGSFSTLEIQRTEQGDSAMYLCASSAPGQENYEQYFGPGTRLTVT.

The V gene is TRBV12-3 or TRBV12-4, the J gene TRBJ2-7; unclear D gene. The V gene lost 3 bases and the J gene lost 6 bases, with 6 bases spanning the gap. There are 11 residues in the CDR3. The CDR3 nucleotides are TGTGCCAGCAGTTTTGGGGTCGAGCAGTACTTC. As protein: CASSFGVEQYF.

The rearrangement links TRBV14 to TRBJ2-7; D perhaps matches TRBD1 (6 bases). The CDR3 covers 15 residues. Trimming removed 2 bases at V and 0 bases at J, with 11 bases between. Per germline, CDR1 SGHDN and CDR2 FVKESK. The CDR3 loop is CASSQTGIGSYEQYF. The CDR3 DNA follows: TGTGCCAGCAGCCAAACAGGGATAGGCTCCTACGAGCAGTACTTC. Full variable domain (missing parts from reference TRBV14 and TRBJ2-7): EAGVTQFPSHSVIEKGQTVTLRCDPISGHDNLYWYRRVMGKEIKFLLHFVKESKQDESGMPNNRFLAERTGGTYSTLKVQPAELEDSGVYFCASSQTGIGSYEQYFGPGTRLTVT.

The J gene is TRBJ2-5, the V gene TRBV12-3 or TRBV12-4; D remains unclear. The CDR3 totals 12 residues. The V gene lost 5 bases and the J gene lost 0 bases, with 4 bases spanning the gap. The CDR3 DNA follows: TGTGCCAGCAGTACCGACCAAGAGACCCAGTACTTC. This gives the protein CASSTDQETQYF.

The V gene is TRBV5-1, the J gene TRBJ1-4; 9 nucleotides line up with TRBD1. V lost 3 bases and J lost 8; bases outside the gene matches: 5. The V gene's germline CDR1 is SGHRS and CDR2 YFSETQ. This CDR3 has 14 amino acids. CDR3 nucleotides: TGCGCCAGCAGCTCACGACAGGGGGGCGAAAAACTGTTTTTT. Its protein is CASSSRQGGEKLFF.

V gene TRBV5-5 combines with J gene TRBJ1-4; possibly TRBD1 for D (5 bases). V gave up 5 bases and J gave up 7 bases, with 21 bases separating them. The CDR3 covers 16 residues. Germline V gene data show CDR1 as SGHKS and CDR2 as YYEKEE (reference sequence). The CDR3: CASSYSTERGSEKLFF. For the CDR3, the DNA is TGTGCCAGCAGTTATTCCACGGAACGGGGCAGTGAAAAACTGTTTTTT.

The chain has TRBV5-1 and TRBJ1-6; maybe TRBD1 (5 bases). This CDR3 is built from 14 residues. Germline CDR1 reads SGHRS; CDR2 reads YFSETQ. The V end lost 0 bases, the J end lost 5 bases, and 6 bases lay between the germline ends. In DNA, the CDR3 is TGCGCCAGCAGCTTGGGCAGGGATAATTCACCCCTCCACTTT. It translates to CASSLGRDNSPLHF.

The gene calls are TRBV5-1 and TRBJ1-2, with 7 bases identical to TRBD1. Germline-derived CDR1 and CDR2 are SGHRS and YFSETQ. The CDR3 totals 14 residues. After removal of 6 bases from V and 2 bases from J, the junction contained 7 bases not matched to a gene. The CDR3 DNA sequence: TGCGCCAGCACAACCGGGACAGAAAACTATGGCTACACCTTC. It translates to CASTTGTENYGYTF.

V gene TRBV21-1 combines with J gene TRBJ2-3. TRBV21-1 is recorded as a pseudogene. The CDR3 consists of 17 residues. The CDR3 DNA reads as TGTGCCAGCAGCAAGGAAGGGGACGGCACTAGCACAGATACGCAGTATTTT. Its translation: CASSKEGDGTSTDTQYF.